A selection of T cell receptor beta chains follows, all from one sample in a study of control samples from healthy donors and cancer patients. Generated by immunoSEQ multiplex PCR, the TCRdb table keeps only in-frame clones and is missing some. This repertoire shows about 130,000 clones, approximately 89% found once; its top ten account for roughly 8.7%. Sequenced input: blood. These receptors originate from a man between 18 and 29 years old in good health. Each CDR3 is given with its conserved first and last residue. Fields, in order: J gene, D gene, clone size, V gene, CDR3 protein, CDR3 DNA. D genes are given only for firm matches. Expanded clones are given a class, and other clones once, few, many or no size at all.

j_gene: TRBJ1-2; d_gene: .; abundance: .; v_gene: TRBV29-1; CDR3aa: CSVARDHDYGYTF; CDR3nt: TGCAGCGTTGCACGGGACCATGACTATGGCTACACCTTC
j_gene: TRBJ2-1; d_gene: .; abundance: .; v_gene: TRBV9; CDR3aa: CASSPEAGVSYNEQFF; CDR3nt: TGTGCCAGCAGCCCAGAAGCCGGGGTTTCCTACAATGAGCAGTTCTTC
j_gene: TRBJ2-3; d_gene: TRBD1; abundance: once; v_gene: TRBV7-2; CDR3aa: CASSPGQSHTDTQYF; CDR3nt: TGTGCCAGCAGCCCGGGACAGAGTCACACAGATACGCAGTATTTT
j_gene: TRBJ1-2; d_gene: .; abundance: .; v_gene: TRBV27; CDR3aa: CASSLSRGTRGYTF; CDR3nt: TGTGCCAGCAGTTTATCCAGGGGAACTCGGGGCTACACCTTC
j_gene: TRBJ1-1; d_gene: .; abundance: .; v_gene: TRBV7-9; CDR3aa: CASSLARAGDVGNTEAFF; CDR3nt: TGTGCCAGCAGCTTAGCGCGGGCAGGGGACGTGGGGAACACTGAAGCTTTCTTT
j_gene: TRBJ2-5; d_gene: TRBD1; abundance: .; v_gene: TRBV19; CDR3aa: CASRGTEYQETQYF; CDR3nt: TGTGCCAGTAGAGGGACAGAGTACCAAGAGACCCAGTACTTC
j_gene: TRBJ1-2; d_gene: .; abundance: .; v_gene: TRBV9; CDR3aa: CASSGRPVSNYGYTF; CDR3nt: TGTGCCAGCAGCGGACGCCCGGTGTCTAACTATGGCTACACCTTC
j_gene: TRBJ1-1; d_gene: .; abundance: .; v_gene: TRBV5-1; CDR3aa: CASSLYSNTEAFF; CDR3nt: TGCGCCAGCAGCTTATATAGCAACACTGAAGCTTTCTTT
j_gene: TRBJ1-1; d_gene: TRBD1; abundance: .; v_gene: TRBV5-1; CDR3aa: CASGDRENTEAFF; CDR3nt: TGCGCCAGTGGGGACAGGGAGAACACTGAAGCTTTCTTT
j_gene: TRBJ2-1; d_gene: TRBD1; abundance: .; v_gene: TRBV11-3; CDR3aa: CASSPGRTGPYNEQFF; CDR3nt: TGTGCCAGCAGCCCGGGGCGGACAGGGCCCTACAATGAGCAGTTCTTC
j_gene: TRBJ1-1; d_gene: .; abundance: .; v_gene: TRBV30; CDR3aa: CAWSVRDHTEAFF; CDR3nt: TGTGCCTGGAGTGTAAGGGACCACACTGAAGCTTTCTTT
j_gene: TRBJ2-6; d_gene: .; abundance: .; v_gene: TRBV13; CDR3aa: CASSLRWPTSPGANVLTF; CDR3nt: TGTGCCAGCAGCTTAAGATGGCCGACCTCACCCGGGGCCAACGTCCTGACTTTC
j_gene: TRBJ1-6; d_gene: .; abundance: .; v_gene: TRBV27; CDR3aa: CASSSSSYNSPLHF; CDR3nt: TGTGCCAGCAGTTCCAGCTCCTATAATTCACCCCTCCACTTT
j_gene: TRBJ2-5; d_gene: TRBD2; abundance: .; v_gene: TRBV9; CDR3aa: CASSLREEETQYF; CDR3nt: TGTGCCAGCAGCCTTCGGGAGGAGGAGACCCAGTACTTC
j_gene: TRBJ1-1; d_gene: .; abundance: .; v_gene: TRBV6-5; CDR3aa: CASSYSGSQDLEAFF; CDR3nt: TGTGCCAGCAGTTACTCAGGTTCCCAGGACCTTGAAGCTTTCTTT
j_gene: TRBJ2-3; d_gene: TRBD2; abundance: .; v_gene: TRBV3-1/TRBV3-2; CDR3aa: CASSQGAGDLDTQYF; CDR3nt: TGTGCCAGCAGCCAAGGTGCGGGGGACTTAGATACGCAGTATTTT
j_gene: TRBJ2-7; d_gene: TRBD2; abundance: .; v_gene: TRBV30; CDR3aa: CAWSEYAGGPSYEQYF; CDR3nt: TGTGCCTGGAGTGAGTACGCGGGGGGTCCCTCCTACGAGCAGTACTTC
j_gene: TRBJ2-5; d_gene: .; abundance: .; v_gene: TRBV15; CDR3aa: CATSEVQETQYF; CDR3nt: TGTGCCACCAGCGAGGTACAAGAGACCCAGTACTTC
j_gene: TRBJ1-4; d_gene: .; abundance: .; v_gene: TRBV6-6; CDR3aa: CASGSTSANEKLFF; CDR3nt: TGTGCCTCGGGGTCCACGTCGGCTAATGAAAAACTGTTTTTT
j_gene: TRBJ1-4; d_gene: .; abundance: .; v_gene: TRBV3-1/TRBV3-2; CDR3aa: CASSQSPTAAGNEKLFF; CDR3nt: TGTGCCAGCAGCCAATCCCCGACAGCGGCGGGTAATGAAAAACTGTTTTTT
j_gene: TRBJ1-2; d_gene: .; abundance: .; v_gene: TRBV7-6; CDR3aa: CASSLGQLGGYTF; CDR3nt: TGTGCCAGCAGCTTAGGACAGCTCGGAGGGTACACCTTC
j_gene: TRBJ1-5; d_gene: .; abundance: .; v_gene: TRBV15; CDR3aa: CATSRDSPKPQHF; CDR3nt: TGTGCCACCAGCAGAGATTCCCCAAAGCCCCAGCATTTT
j_gene: TRBJ1-4; d_gene: .; abundance: .; v_gene: TRBV7-9; CDR3aa: CASRTQGEGEKLFF; CDR3nt: TGTGCCAGCAGGACGCAGGGTGAGGGGGAAAAACTGTTTTTT
j_gene: TRBJ2-1; d_gene: TRBD2; abundance: .; v_gene: TRBV3-1/TRBV3-2; CDR3aa: CASSTGLAGEDEQFF; CDR3nt: TGTGCCAGCAGCACCGGACTAGCGGGGGAGGATGAGCAGTTCTTC
j_gene: TRBJ1-1; d_gene: .; abundance: .; v_gene: TRBV11-2; CDR3aa: CASSLGSGGGNTEAFF; CDR3nt: TGTGCCAGCAGCCTAGGTTCTGGCGGGGGTAACACTGAAGCTTTCTTT
j_gene: TRBJ2-6; d_gene: TRBD1; abundance: .; v_gene: TRBV5-1; CDR3aa: CASSSGQGGGANVLTF; CDR3nt: TGCGCCAGCAGCTCAGGACAGGGCGGTGGGGCCAACGTCCTGACTTTC
j_gene: TRBJ2-1; d_gene: .; abundance: few; v_gene: TRBV10-3; CDR3aa: CAISESTSGSYNEQFF; CDR3nt: TGTGCCATCAGTGAGTCCACCAGTGGCTCCTACAATGAGCAGTTCTTC
j_gene: TRBJ1-1; d_gene: .; abundance: .; v_gene: TRBV5-1; CDR3aa: CASSPDRTDTEAFF; CDR3nt: TGCGCCAGCAGCCCTGACAGGACAGACACTGAAGCTTTCTTT
j_gene: TRBJ2-7; d_gene: TRBD2; abundance: few; v_gene: TRBV10-3; CDR3aa: CATSGGSPYEQYF; CDR3nt: TGTGCCACTAGCGGGGGGTCTCCCTACGAGCAGTACTTC
j_gene: TRBJ1-6; d_gene: .; abundance: .; v_gene: TRBV4-1; CDR3aa: CASSQAVGGRSSYNSPLHF; CDR3nt: TGCGCCAGCAGCCAAGCCGTCGGGGGCCGAAGCTCCTATAATTCACCCCTCCACTTT
j_gene: TRBJ2-5; d_gene: TRBD2; abundance: .; v_gene: TRBV5-6; CDR3aa: CASSFGRGQETQYF; CDR3nt: TGTGCCAGCAGCTTCGGGCGGGGGCAAGAGACCCAGTACTTC
j_gene: TRBJ1-3; d_gene: TRBD1; abundance: .; v_gene: TRBV9; CDR3aa: CASSVETGISGNTIYF; CDR3nt: TGTGCCAGCAGCGTGGAGACAGGGATCTCTGGAAACACCATATATTTT
j_gene: TRBJ2-1; d_gene: TRBD2; abundance: .; v_gene: TRBV30; CDR3aa: CAWNKRGTFDEQFF; CDR3nt: TGTGCCTGGAATAAGCGGGGGACTTTCGATGAGCAGTTCTTC
j_gene: TRBJ1-2; d_gene: .; abundance: .; v_gene: TRBV27; CDR3aa: CASSPLGPYGYTF; CDR3nt: TGTGCCAGCAGTCCTCTCGGGCCATATGGCTACACCTTC
j_gene: TRBJ1-1; d_gene: .; abundance: few; v_gene: TRBV6-2/TRBV6-3; CDR3aa: CASSYEGENTEAFF; CDR3nt: TGTGCCAGCAGTTACGAGGGAGAGAACACTGAAGCTTTCTTT
j_gene: TRBJ1-2; d_gene: .; abundance: .; v_gene: TRBV10-3; CDR3aa: CAISESRESRYGYTF; CDR3nt: TGTGCCATCAGTGAGTCGAGGGAGTCCAGGTATGGCTACACCTTC
j_gene: TRBJ2-1; d_gene: .; abundance: few; v_gene: TRBV7-9; CDR3aa: CASSLLRVEQFF; CDR3nt: TGTGCCAGCAGCTTACTTCGCGTGGAGCAGTTCTTC
j_gene: TRBJ1-1; d_gene: .; abundance: .; v_gene: TRBV7-9; CDR3aa: CANTPGGMNTEAFF; CDR3nt: TGTGCCAACACGCCTGGTGGTATGAACACTGAAGCTTTCTTT
j_gene: TRBJ1-1; d_gene: .; abundance: .; v_gene: TRBV7-3; CDR3aa: CASSSTPETEAFF; CDR3nt: TGTGCCAGCAGCTCAACCCCGGAGACTGAAGCTTTCTTT
j_gene: TRBJ2-5; d_gene: .; abundance: once; v_gene: TRBV27; CDR3aa: CASSLQRSRRGETQYF; CDR3nt: TGTGCCAGCAGTTTACAACGGAGCCGAAGGGGGGAGACCCAGTACTTC
j_gene: TRBJ2-3; d_gene: TRBD2; abundance: .; v_gene: TRBV4-2; CDR3aa: CASSQAGGAADTQYF; CDR3nt: TGTGCCAGCAGCCAAGCGGGGGGGGCGGCAGATACGCAGTATTTT
j_gene: TRBJ1-1; d_gene: .; abundance: .; v_gene: TRBV6-1; CDR3aa: CASSDYVGEVAEAFF; CDR3nt: TGTGCCAGCAGTGATTATGTGGGGGAGGTCGCTGAAGCTTTCTTT
j_gene: TRBJ2-7; d_gene: TRBD1; abundance: .; v_gene: TRBV30; CDR3aa: CATGTGAYEQYF; CDR3nt: TGTGCTACCGGGACAGGTGCCTACGAGCAGTACTTC
j_gene: TRBJ1-1; d_gene: TRBD1; abundance: .; v_gene: TRBV9; CDR3aa: CASSVTGVLNTEAFF; CDR3nt: TGTGCCAGCAGCGTGACAGGGGTGTTGAACACTGAAGCTTTCTTT
j_gene: TRBJ2-7; d_gene: .; abundance: .; v_gene: TRBV19; CDR3aa: CASSIEGFRYEQYF; CDR3nt: TGTGCCAGTAGTATAGAGGGATTCCGTTACGAGCAGTACTTC
j_gene: TRBJ2-7; d_gene: TRBD1; abundance: .; v_gene: TRBV2; CDR3aa: CASRETGGRDEQYF; CDR3nt: TGTGCCAGCAGGGAGACAGGGGGCAGGGACGAGCAGTACTTC
j_gene: TRBJ2-7; d_gene: .; abundance: .; v_gene: TRBV5-6; CDR3aa: CASSFRTRSYEQYF; CDR3nt: TGTGCCAGCAGCTTCCGGACTCGATCCTACGAGCAGTACTTC
j_gene: TRBJ2-3; d_gene: TRBD1; abundance: .; v_gene: TRBV7-3; CDR3aa: CASSLGPTGVYTQYF; CDR3nt: TGTGCCAGCAGCTTAGGACCAACAGGGGTTTATACGCAGTATTTT
j_gene: TRBJ1-1; d_gene: .; abundance: once; v_gene: TRBV25-1; CDR3aa: CASSDRVGANTEAFF; CDR3nt: TGTGCCAGCAGTGACCGGGTTGGTGCGAACACTGAAGCTTTCTTT
j_gene: TRBJ1-1; d_gene: .; abundance: .; v_gene: TRBV23-1; CDR3aa: CASSHSEGNTEAFF; CDR3nt: TGCGCCAGCAGTCATTCAGAAGGGAACACTGAAGCTTTCTTT
j_gene: TRBJ2-7; d_gene: TRBD1; abundance: .; v_gene: TRBV11-2; CDR3aa: CASSIRTGSGEQYF; CDR3nt: TGTGCCAGCAGCATCCGGACAGGGTCGGGAGAGCAGTACTTC
j_gene: TRBJ1-2; d_gene: TRBD1; abundance: .; v_gene: TRBV11-2; CDR3aa: CASKRQGSSRGYTF; CDR3nt: TGTGCCAGCAAGAGACAGGGGAGCAGTCGTGGCTACACCTTC
j_gene: TRBJ1-1; d_gene: .; abundance: .; v_gene: TRBV29-1; CDR3aa: CSVVPRDTEAFF; CDR3nt: TGCAGCGTTGTTCCCAGGGACACTGAAGCTTTCTTT
j_gene: TRBJ1-6; d_gene: .; abundance: .; v_gene: TRBV30; CDR3aa: CAWSWGGNSPLHF; CDR3nt: TGTGCCTGGAGTTGGGGAGGGAATTCACCCCTCCACTTT
j_gene: TRBJ2-3; d_gene: TRBD2; abundance: once; v_gene: TRBV9; CDR3aa: CASSVPGGHDTQYF; CDR3nt: TGTGCCAGCAGCGTCCCGGGGGGGCATGATACGCAGTATTTT
j_gene: TRBJ1-5; d_gene: .; abundance: .; v_gene: TRBV4-1; CDR3aa: CASSQEAGGSQPQHF; CDR3nt: TGCGCCAGCAGCCAAGAAGCGGGGGGTAGTCAGCCCCAGCATTTT
j_gene: TRBJ1-2; d_gene: .; abundance: medium-sized; v_gene: TRBV27; CDR3aa: CASSLGPTTVMYGYTF; CDR3nt: TGTGCCAGCAGTTTGGGACCGACGACCGTAATGTATGGCTACACCTTC
j_gene: TRBJ1-1; d_gene: .; abundance: .; v_gene: TRBV6-6; CDR3aa: CASSYFAPGVRTEAFF; CDR3nt: TGTGCCAGCAGTTACTTCGCCCCGGGTGTACGAACTGAAGCTTTCTTT